These 8 T cell receptor beta chains came from one sample sequenced in a study of PD-L1 blockade in urothelial cancer. Here immunoSEQ multiplex PCR was the method, and the copy in TCRdb shows in-frame clones only, minus some. The table includes about 50,000 clones, about 85% detected once. This sample comprised PBMCs, obtained around atezolizumab (anti-PD-L1) treatment. The source of these receptors is a man in his 60s with urothelial cancer.

This chain uses TRBV25-1 with TRBJ2-1, with a weak D call TRBD2 (6 bases). V was shortened by 4 bases and J by 7 bases, with 17 bases between the two germline ends. This CDR3 contains 15 residues. CDR1 is MGHDK and CDR2 is SYGVNS in the germline V gene. In nucleotides, the CDR3 is TGTGCCAGCAGTGCCTTCAACGGGGGTCCTAATGAGCAGTTCTTC. Its translation is CASSAFNGGPNEQFF.

V is TRBV30 and J is TRBJ1-5; possible D gene TRBD1, 5 bases. The CDR3 covers 14 residues. V lost 0 bases and J lost 7, with 13 bases in between. Germline CDR1 GTSNPN, CDR2 SVGIG (reference sequence). The CDR3, as DNA: TGTGCCTGGAGTGTAGGGGTGGGGGGGCAGCCCCAGCATTTT. This encodes CAWSVGVGGQPQHF.

The chain is built from TRBV9 and TRBJ1-1; D might be TRBD1 (6 bases). The CDR3 is made up of 14 amino acids. The V gene lost 2 bases and the J gene lost 3 bases, with 11 bases spanning the gap. The germline V gene has CDR1 SGDLS and CDR2 YYNGEE. CDR3 loop: CASSVGHPDTEAFF. CDR3 DNA: TGTGCCAGCAGCGTGGGACACCCGGACACTGAAGCTTTCTTT.

The V and J genes are TRBV5-1 and TRBJ2-1; TRBD2 matches 7 bases. Germline CDR1 reads SGHRS; CDR2 reads YFSETQ. This CDR3 region has 16 residues. V lost 5 bases to trimming and J lost 4 bases; unmatched junction nucleotides: 12. CDR3 in DNA: TGCGCCAGCAGTGGGGCGGCAGCGGGATATTACAATGAGCAGTTCTTC. Its protein is CASSGAAAGYYNEQFF.

The chain uses TRBV7-6 and TRBJ1-6; D is unclear. Germline V gene lookup returns CDR1 SGHVS and CDR2 FNYEAQ. CDR3 length: 14 amino acids. V lost 3 bases and J lost 2, with 5 bases in between. CDR3 in amino acids: CASSLATYNSPLHF. As DNA, the CDR3 is TGTGCCAGCAGCTTGGCAACCTATAATTCACCCCTCCACTTT. Supplemented by reference TRBV7-6 and TRBJ1-6, the full variable domain reads GAGVSQSPRYKVTKRGQDVALRCDPISGHVSLYWYRQALGQGPEFLTYFNYEAQQDKSGLPNDRFSAERPEGSISTLTIQRTEQRDSAMYRCASSLATYNSPLHFGNGTRLTVT.

This sequence joins TRBV7-2 and TRBJ2-1; D is perhaps TRBD2 (7 bases). There are 14 residues in the CDR3. V lost 5 bases and J 6 bases, leaving 14 bases between the germline ends. Germline V gene data show CDR1 as SGHTA and CDR2 as FQGNSA. This chain's CDR3 is CASSRQRGGNEQFF. The CDR3 DNA reads as TGTGCCAGCAGCCGCCAGAGGGGGGGCAATGAGCAGTTCTTC.

The rearrangement uses TRBV2 and TRBJ2-7, with D perhaps TRBD1 (6 bases). Germline lookup yields CDR1 SNHLY and CDR2 FYNNEI. CDR3 length: 14 amino acids. With 6 bases removed from V and 6 bases from J, the gap between germline ends came to 18 bases. The CDR3 sequence: CASSSRGPIGEQYF. CDR3 nucleotide sequence: TGTGCCAGCAGCAGCAGGGGTCCAATCGGCGAGCAGTACTTC.

V is TRBV2 and J is TRBJ1-5, with D maybe TRBD1 (5 bases). V was cut by 5 bases and J by 9 bases, with 11 bases left in between. The CDR3 loop spans 12 amino acids. In germline, CDR1 is SNHLY, CDR2 FYNNEI. The CDR3 DNA reads TGTGCCAGCAGTAAACATACAGGGCCCCAGCATTTT. It yields the protein CASSKHTGPQHF.